This T cell receptor beta chain was retrieved from a study of identical twins. The study, taken as a whole, reports: In drawing conclusions, the study used cross-sectional statistical analysis and did not follow the same donors. Insertion counts were lower in abundant cord blood beta clonotypes, a trend that memory repertoires did not show.

With respect to this clonotype: What it binds is not known.

Unique molecular identifiers were present on the cDNA, which also gained a universal primer site by template switching. TCRdb called the 5' RACE reads again in MiXCR, with one record for every CDR3 protein. The sample includes 350,000 to 400,000 distinct CDR3 sequences, about 10% of them seen just once. The sequenced sample was naive T cells sorted from blood. The receptor comes from a woman in her forties or fifties in good health.

CDR3 sequence reads: CASSSAIRDGFAGELFF. CDR3 DNA sequence: TGTGCCAGCAGCTCTGCCATTAGGGATGGTTTCGCCGGGGAGCTGTTTTTT. J is TRBJ2-2 and V is TRBV11-3; D is uncertain. With 4 bases removed from V and 6 bases from J, the gap between germline ends came to 21 bases. The germline V gene has CDR1 SGHNT and CDR2 YENEEA. This CDR3 contains 17 residues. Supplemented by reference TRBV11-3 and TRBJ2-2, the full variable domain reads EAGVVQSPRYKIIEKKQPVAFWCNPISGHNTLYWYLQNLGQGPELLIRYENEEAVDDSQLPKDRFSAERLKGVDSTLKIQPAELGDSAVYLCASSSAIRDGFAGELFFGEGSRLTVL.